Following are 15 T cell receptor beta chains from one sample sequenced in a study of blood T cell repertoires in COVID-19. Some clones are missing from TCRdb's copy, which holds only in-frame ones; the method was immunoSEQ multiplex PCR. In the table there are roughly 400,000 clones, over 75% of which are singletons. Input material: peripheral blood. The source is a woman in her fifties or sixties with COVID-19, enrolled during active disease.

This clone was detected once. The chain has TRBV5-1 and TRBJ2-1; tentative D call: TRBD1 (5 bases). The CDR3 sequence is 15 residues long. The ends were cut back, 1 base at V and 10 bases at J, with 18 bases in the middle. Germline assignment: CDR1 SGHRS and CDR2 YFSETQ. The CDR3, as DNA: TGCGCCAGCAGCTTGACCGGAGCAATTCCAGGGGAGCAGTTCTTC. Its translation: CASSLTGAIPGEQFF.

The chain has TRBV19 and TRBJ1-6, with D maybe TRBD1 (5 bases). The V and J ends lost 4 bases and 3 bases respectively, with 7 bases between them. Germline V gene lookup returns CDR1 LNHDA and CDR2 SQIVND (reference sequence). This CDR3 spans 14 amino acids. CDR3 sequence (DNA): TGTGCCAGTAGTACAGGGCGCTATAATTCACCCCTCCACTTT. Amino acid sequence: CASSTGRYNSPLHF.

The CDR3 here is CAWSVFEGWGDGYTF. The CDR3, as DNA: TGTGCCTGGAGTGTATTCGAGGGCTGGGGGGATGGCTACACCTTC. The chain couples TRBV30 to TRBJ1-2, with a tentative D call TRBD1 (5 bases). Deletions cut 0 bases from V and 6 bases from J, with 17 bases between. Germline V lookup: CDR1 GTSNPN, CDR2 SVGIG (reference sequence). The CDR3 has 15 amino acids.

The chain carries TRBV5-1 and TRBJ1-1; possibly TRBD1 for D (6 bases). The CDR3 has 15 amino acids. Germline CDR1 SGHRS, CDR2 YFSETQ. Trimming took off 4 bases at V and 1 base at J, with 14 bases between the two ends. The CDR3 DNA is TGCGCCAGCAGCCCTCGGGGGGGGCAGAACACTGAAGCTTTCTTT. Translated: CASSPRGGQNTEAFF.

This rearrangement joins TRBV16 to TRBJ2-2; possible D gene TRBD1, 5 bases. CDR1 and CDR2 from the germline V gene are KGHSY and FQNENV. This CDR3 has 14 amino acids. V lost 4 bases and J lost 1, with 7 bases in between. The CDR3 loop is CASSPDRNTGELFF. The CDR3 region has the DNA TGTGCCAGCAGCCCCGACAGGAACACCGGGGAGCTGTTTTTT.

V usage is TRBV30 and J usage is TRBJ1-3, with D tentatively TRBD1 (6 bases). The germline gives CDR1 GTSNPN, CDR2 SVGIG (reference sequence). V shed 3 bases and J shed 0 bases, with 15 bases lying between them. The CDR3 runs to 16 residues. CDR3 amino acids: CAWSRGTDSSGNTIYF. The CDR3 DNA reads as TGTGCCTGGAGCAGAGGGACGGACAGCTCTGGAAACACCATATATTTT.

This chain connects TRBV14 to TRBJ2-2; D perhaps matches TRBD1 (5 bases). Germline V CDR1 and CDR2: SGHDN, FVKESK. The CDR3 extends over 12 amino acids. V shed 7 bases and J shed 6 bases, with 9 bases lying between them. In DNA, the CDR3 is TGTGCCAGCACCTTGGGGCCCGGGGAGCTGTTTTTT. It codes for CASTLGPGELFF.

This clone was seen more than once but under ten times. The gene calls are TRBV9 and TRBJ2-7, with 7 bases lining up with TRBD2. The germline V gene encodes CDR1 SGDLS and CDR2 YYNGEE. J lost 1 base, V lost 8 bases, and 9 bases had no gene match. CDR3 length equals 14 residues. CDR3: CASSPREGSYEQYF. The CDR3 DNA follows: TGTGCCAGTAGCCCGAGGGAGGGATCCTACGAGCAGTACTTC. Supplemented by reference TRBV9 and TRBJ2-7, the full variable domain reads DSGVTQTPKHLITATGQRVTLRCSPRSGDLSVYWYQQSLDQGLQFLIQYYNGEERAKGNILERFSAQQFPDLHSELNLSSLELGDSALYFCASSPREGSYEQYFGPGTRLTVT.

The chain employs TRBV7-3 and TRBJ1-1, with D perhaps TRBD1 (6 bases). This CDR3 has 14 residues. Trimming took 5 bases from V and 1 from J, leaving 11 bases between them. The germline V gene has CDR1 SGHTA and CDR2 FQGTGA. The CDR3 DNA reads as TGTGCCAGCAGCCTACGGACAGAGAACACTGAAGCTTTCTTT. Translating it yields CASSLRTENTEAFF. Filled out from reference TRBV7-3 and TRBJ1-1, the complete variable domain reads GAGVSQTPSNKVTEKGKYVELRCDPISGHTALYWYRQSLGQGPEFLIYFQGTGAADDSGLPNDRFFAVRPEGSVSTLKIQRTERGDSAVYLCASSLRTENTEAFFGQGTRLTVV.

The chain has TRBV28 and TRBJ1-4, with a tentative D call TRBD1 (5 bases). V shed 0 bases and J shed 1 base, with 6 bases lying between them. Germline loops: CDR1 MDHEN, CDR2 SYDVKM. This CDR3 is built from 15 residues. The CDR3 coding sequence is TGTGCCAGCAGTTTATGGCAGGGAACTAATGAAAAACTGTTTTTT. Translated: CASSLWQGTNEKLFF.

CDR3 protein: CASTGSTSGNTIYF. The CDR3 DNA follows: TGTGCCAGCACGGGGTCCACCTCTGGAAACACCATATATTTT. This chain links TRBV2 with TRBJ1-3; D not certain. CDR3 length: 14 amino acids. Germline assignment: CDR1 SNHLY and CDR2 FYNNEI. Trimming stripped 7 bases from V and 0 bases from J, with 10 bases between.

The chain joins TRBV5-1 to TRBJ1-1, with 9 bases fitting TRBD1. The CDR3 runs 15 residues. V gave up 5 bases and J gave up 4 bases; unmatched junction bases: 9. CDR1 SGHRS and CDR2 YFSETQ come from the germline V gene. The CDR3 region has the DNA TGCGCCAGCAGGCACACAGGGGGCCTTGGCACTGAAGCTTTCTTT. It specifies CASRHTGGLGTEAFF.

The chain employs TRBV6-4 and TRBJ1-2; a weak D match, TRBD1 (6 bases). The length of the CDR3 is 14 residues. Germline CDR1 is MRHNA and CDR2 is SNTAGT. Trimming removed 3 bases from V and 4 bases from J, with 12 bases in between. CDR3 sequence (DNA): TGTGCCAGCAGTGATTACCAGGGGAGCTATGGCTACACCTTC. Protein sequence: CASSDYQGSYGYTF.

The V and J genes are TRBV5-1 and TRBJ2-7; a possible D gene is TRBD2 (6 bases). Trimming removed 3 bases at V and 11 bases at J, with 27 bases between. The CDR3 is 16 residues long. Germline assignment: CDR1 SGHRS and CDR2 YFSETQ. CDR3 region: CASSWGVIGGPPKKYF. CDR3 nucleotides: TGCGCCAGCAGCTGGGGGGTTATTGGCGGACCGCCGAAGAAGTACTTC.

V and J are TRBV5-1 and TRBJ2-2, with 12 bases aligning to TRBD1. Looked up from germline, CDR1 is SGHRS and CDR2 is YFSETQ. After removal of 4 bases from V and 3 bases from J, the junction contained 13 bases not matched to a gene. The CDR3 loop spans 19 amino acids. Here the CDR3 DNA reads TGCGCCAGCAGCCTAGTCCCGGGACAGGGGGCTGGGGACACCGGGGAGCTGTTTTTT. It yields the protein CASSLVPGQGAGDTGELFF.